This passage covers 25 T cell receptor beta chains from one sample sequenced in a study of blood T cell repertoires in COVID-19. Some clones are missing from TCRdb's copy, which holds only in-frame ones; the method was immunoSEQ multiplex PCR. The profile shows about 500,000 clones, about nine tenths of them singletons. Sequencing input: PBMCs or T cells enriched from blood (not recorded which). These receptors came from a woman aged 18 to 35 who had recovered from COVID-19.

This clone has only a few counts. The V and J genes are TRBV2 and TRBJ2-5; D unclear. This CDR3 has 14 amino acids. Trimming took off 1 base at V and 2 bases at J, with 8 bases between the two ends. From germline, CDR1 is SNHLY and CDR2 FYNNEI. CDR3 in DNA: TGTGCCAGCAGTGAAGACCACTTACAAGAGACCCAGTACTTC. Translated: CASSEDHLQETQYF.

The rearrangement joins TRBV29-1 to TRBJ2-3; 9 nucleotides align to TRBD2. V gave up 8 bases and J gave up 0 bases; unmatched junction bases: 6. CDR3 length equals 14 residues. Germline V gene sequence: CDR1 SQVTM, CDR2 ANQGSEA. In DNA, the CDR3 is TGCAGCTTCAAAGCGGGGGGTAGCACAGATACGCAGTATTTT. Its protein product is CSFKAGGSTDTQYF.

V usage is TRBV19 and J usage is TRBJ1-4; no reliable D call. The CDR3 consists of 14 residues. The germline CDR1 and CDR2 sequences are LNHDA and SQIVND (reference sequence). Trimming stripped 8 bases from V and 0 bases from J, with 10 bases between. For the CDR3, the DNA is TGTGCCAGTGGGAGACCGTCAACTAATGAAAAACTGTTTTTT. Encoded protein: CASGRPSTNEKLFF.

The chain joins TRBV15 to TRBJ2-7; D gene unclear. This CDR3 spans 14 amino acids. The germline V and J ends were trimmed by 0 bases and 2 bases, with 8 bases remaining between them. CDR1 LNHNV and CDR2 YYDKDF come from the germline V gene (reference sequence). The chain's CDR3 is CATSRDQVAYEQYF. DNA of the CDR3: TGTGCCACCAGCAGAGATCAGGTGGCCTACGAGCAGTACTTC. Full variable domain (rest looked up from reference TRBV15 and TRBJ2-7): DAMVIQNPRYQVTQFGKPVTLSCSQTLNHNVMYWYQQKSSQAPKLLFHYYDKDFNNEADTPDNFQSRRPNTSFCFLDIRSPGLGDTAMYLCATSRDQVAYEQYFGPGTRLTVT.

The chain combines TRBV28 with TRBJ2-7; weak D call: TRBD2 (6 bases). CDR3 length: 13 residues. Trimming shortened V by 5 bases and J by 9 bases, and 17 bases separated the two germline ends. The germline CDR1 and CDR2 sequences are MDHEN and SYDVKM. The CDR3 DNA reads as TGTGCCAGCAGTCGCCTCGGGGGATCGGTGCAGTACTTC. This sequence encodes CASSRLGGSVQYF.

The chain employs TRBV10-1 and TRBJ2-2; possible D gene TRBD2, 6 bases. In germline, CDR1 is WNHNN, CDR2 SYGVQD (reference sequence). The CDR3 contains 17 residues. V shed 2 bases and J shed 3 bases, with 16 bases lying between them. As DNA, the CDR3 is TGCGCCAGCAGTGAGCGGACTACCGACGGAGACACCGGGGAGCTGTTTTTT. Amino acids: CASSERTTDGDTGELFF.

This clone was seen just once. A junction end diverges from the germline sequence, so it may reflect a read error. The rearrangement joins TRBV5-6 to TRBJ2-3; D is uncertain. Germline V gene data show CDR1 as SGHDT and CDR2 as YYEEEE. The CDR3 spans 12 residues. CDR3 sequence (DNA): TGTGCCAGCAGCGTTGGAACCCAAGTGAGGAATTTT. This gives the protein CASSVGTQVRNF. The full variable domain, in which reference TRBV5-6 and TRBJ2-3 provide the parts outside the CDR3, is DAGVTQSPTHLIKTRGQQVTLRCSPKSGHDTVSWYQQALGQGPQFIFQYYEEEERQRGNFPDRFSGHQFPNYSSELNVNALLLGDSALYLCASSVGTQVRNFGPGTRLTVL.

The rearrangement joins TRBV5-6 to TRBJ2-1, with D possibly matching TRBD1 (6 bases). With 6 bases removed from V and 3 bases from J, the gap between germline ends came to 22 bases. Germline V gives CDR1 SGHDT, CDR2 YYEEEE. This CDR3 comprises 17 residues. The CDR3 spells CASTLVVGALDYNEQFF. The CDR3 DNA reads TGTGCCAGCACCCTGGTGGTGGGGGCTTTAGACTACAATGAGCAGTTCTTC.

The chain employs TRBV2 and TRBJ2-5; D is undetermined. Per the germline V gene, CDR1 is SNHLY and CDR2 is FYNNEI. The V end was cut by 4 bases, the J end by 5 bases, with 11 bases between. CDR3 length: 13 residues. The CDR3 protein is CASSGVARETQYF. CDR3 sequence (DNA): TGTGCCAGCAGTGGTGTAGCTCGGGAGACCCAGTACTTC.

This clone was seen only once. The chain couples TRBV6-5 to TRBJ2-7; tentatively, D is TRBD2 (6 bases). The CDR3 loop spans 15 amino acids. Trimming cost V 6 bases and J 2 bases, with 17 bases left between them. Germline loops: CDR1 MNHEY, CDR2 SVGAGI. In nucleotides, the CDR3 is TGTGCCAGCAGCCCCGACAGCGGGCATACCTACGAGCAGTACTTC. As protein: CASSPDSGHTYEQYF.

The J gene is TRBJ1-5, the V gene TRBV10-3; 8 nucleotides align to TRBD1. Germline loops: CDR1 ENHRY, CDR2 SYGVKD. This CDR3 is 15 amino acids long. Trimming at V came to 10 bases and at J to 5 bases, leaving 13 bases not matched to a gene. The CDR3 spells CATRYEGQGYQPQHF. In DNA, the CDR3 is TGTGCCACCAGATATGAAGGACAGGGATATCAGCCCCAGCATTTT.

The V gene is TRBV5-6, the J gene TRBJ1-1; weak D call: TRBD1 (6 bases). The V and J ends lost 2 bases and 4 bases respectively, with 15 bases between them. The CDR3 loop spans 15 amino acids. Looked up from germline, CDR1 is SGHDT and CDR2 is YYEEEE. The CDR3 coding sequence is TGTGCCAGCAGCTTCGGAGTATTAGGGGGCACTGAAGCTTTCTTT. Residues: CASSFGVLGGTEAFF.

About this clone: At one end, the junction sequence differs from germline, possibly due to a read error. The chain is built from TRBV2 and TRBJ1-6; 8 bases match TRBD1. Germline-derived CDR1 and CDR2 are SNHLY and FYNNEI. The CDR3 runs 17 residues. The CDR3 here is CASPVRARQGKNSPFHF. The CDR3 DNA is TGTGCCAGCCCCGTCAGAGCCCGACAGGGGAAAAATTCACCCTTCCACTTT.

V usage is TRBV18 and J usage is TRBJ1-4; a weak D match, TRBD1 (5 bases). CDR3 length: 15 residues. Trimming shortened V by 2 bases and J by 7 bases, and 14 bases separated the two germline ends. From germline, CDR1 is KGHSH and CDR2 LQKENI. CDR3 bases: TGTGCCAGCTCACCAAAGGGGCCGGGTGGTGAAAAACTGTTTTTT. This codes for CASSPKGPGGEKLFF.

The rearrangement joins TRBV28 to TRBJ1-3; TRBD1 might be the D (6 bases). V lost 6 bases to trimming and J lost 0 bases, with 9 bases between them. Germline-derived CDR1 and CDR2 are MDHEN and SYDVKM. The CDR3 has 14 residues. In nucleotides, the CDR3 is TGTGCCAGCAGAAGGACAGACTCTGGAAACACCATATATTTT. Protein: CASRRTDSGNTIYF.

V and J are TRBV7-6 and TRBJ1-2; 7 positions match TRBD1. From germline, CDR1 is SGHVS and CDR2 FNYEAQ. The CDR3 is made up of 13 amino acids. Trimming at V came to 1 base and at J to 7 bases, leaving 3 bases not matched to a gene. CDR3 DNA sequence: TGTGCCAGCAGCTTAGAGGGGGCTGGTGGCTACACCTTC. Its translation: CASSLEGAGGYTF.

The rearrangement uses TRBV5-4 and TRBJ2-4; 7 bases agree with TRBD2. The CDR3 consists of 15 residues. Germline CDR1 reads SGHNT; CDR2 reads YYREEE (reference sequence). V was pared by 0 bases and J by 7 bases, with 7 bases of the junction left unmatched. The CDR3 spells CASSLGLAARNIQYF. The CDR3 DNA is TGTGCCAGCAGCTTGGGCCTAGCGGCAAGGAACATTCAGTACTTC.

V gene TRBV19 combines with J gene TRBJ1-6; 11 bases match TRBD1. The CDR3 totals 18 residues. V lost 6 bases and J lost 7; bases outside the gene matches: 14. The germline V gene has CDR1 LNHDA and CDR2 SQIVND (reference sequence). In DNA form, the CDR3 reads TGTGCCAGTAGCCCTTCGGACAGGGGGCCAAATTCCAATTCACCCCTCCACTTT. Its translation is CASSPSDRGPNSNSPLHF.

This clone was observed a single time. The rearrangement links TRBV25-1 to TRBJ1-2, with D uncertain. Germline V gene data show CDR1 as MGHDK and CDR2 as SYGVNS. The ends were cut back, 4 bases at V and 4 bases at J, with 10 bases in the middle. The CDR3 is made up of 13 amino acids. Written as DNA, the CDR3 is TGTGCCAGCAGTGCCCAGGAAAGCTATGGCTACACCTTC. Amino acid sequence: CASSAQESYGYTF.

The V and J genes are TRBV30 and TRBJ1-6; D is possibly TRBD1 (5 bases). Trimming took off 4 bases at V and 8 bases at J, with 12 bases between the two ends. Germline V lookup: CDR1 GTSNPN, CDR2 SVGIG (reference sequence). The CDR3 totals 13 residues. CDR3 DNA sequence: TGTGCCTGGACAAGGACAATTGATTCACCCCTCCACTTT. This codes for CAWTRTIDSPLHF.

The V gene is TRBV10-2, the J gene TRBJ1-5; 9 positions agree with TRBD1. Germline V lookup: CDR1 WSHSY, CDR2 SAAADI. The V segment lost 6 bases and the J segment 9 bases; nucleotides outside the gene matches: 6. CDR3 size: 13 residues. The CDR3 DNA reads as TGCGCCAGCAGACAGGGGGCTTTCGGGCCCCAGCATTTT. Translated, it gives CASRQGAFGPQHF.

CDR3 region: CAWSDRGRTYNSPLHF. DNA of the CDR3: TGTGCCTGGAGTGACAGGGGTCGTACTTATAATTCACCCCTCCACTTT. The V and J genes are TRBV30 and TRBJ1-6, with 7 bases that match TRBD1. This CDR3 region has 16 residues. V dropped 1 base and J dropped 4; count of bases not matched to a gene: 7. The germline CDR1 and CDR2 sequences are GTSNPN and SVGIG (reference sequence).

The chain employs TRBV7-6 and TRBJ1-3; D perhaps matches TRBD1 (5 bases). Germline CDR1 is SGHVS and CDR2 is FNYEAQ. This CDR3 contains 16 residues. Trimming stripped 0 bases from V and 3 bases from J, with 12 bases between. The CDR3 sequence is CASSLAQGRRGNTIYF. The CDR3 nucleotides read TGTGCCAGCAGCTTAGCGCAGGGCAGGCGTGGAAACACCATATATTTT.

The chain employs TRBV28 and TRBJ2-2, with D hard to call. V was trimmed by 3 bases and J by 6 bases, leaving 5 bases between them. CDR1 is MDHEN, CDR2 SYDVKM, per germline. The CDR3 covers 12 residues. This chain's CDR3 is CASSFNAGELFF. The CDR3 DNA is TGTGCCAGCAGTTTCAATGCCGGGGAGCTGTTTTTT.

This chain uses TRBV30 with TRBJ2-5; 7 nucleotides agree with TRBD1. The V and J ends lost 2 bases and 5 bases, in that order; junction bases with no gene match: 14. CDR3 size: 16 residues. CDR1 and CDR2 from the germline V gene are GTSNPN and SVGIG (reference sequence). CDR3 amino acids: CAWSLTRKGGGETQYF. The CDR3 DNA reads as TGTGCCTGGAGTCTAACTCGCAAAGGGGGCGGGGAGACCCAGTACTTC.